Here is one T cell receptor beta chain with its context. There is no known antigen for this receptor. Base quality data are lacking; no much larger clone is found one base away. The library was generated by the immunoSEQ multiplex PCR assay. The source is immuneACCESS, and TCRdb retained only in-frame sequences with V and J called. Part of the clones is not carried over; for the studies checked, unresolved V genes explain less than half of this, and the remainder is unexplained. A total of 80,000 to 95,000 clones appear in this sample, almost 97% of them only once. The leading ten clones occupy approximately 0.35% of the sample. This entry belongs to a study of technical replicates of blood from a few donors (dated by TCRdb to between 2016 and 2019). For CDR1 and CDR2, the germline V gene lists SQVTM and ANQGSEA. The V end gives up 5 bases and the J end 7 bases, leaving 5 bases in the junction not matched to a gene. The CDR3 sequence holds 13 residues, the cysteine and phenylalanine included. This entry keeps only the CDR3 DNA: 39 bases, framed from base 1.

The sequence derives from a human donor in good health. The sample consisted of T cells isolated from PBMCs. This sequence uses TRBV29-1 and TRBJ1-4; TRBD1 matches 9 bases in the middle. CDR3 reads: CSVLQGAGEKLFF. The sequenced DNA is TGCAGCGTTCTACAGGGGGCTGGTGAAAAACTGTTTTTT.